This TCR beta chain was recovered during a study of blood T cell repertoires in COVID-19. The CDR3 extends over 15 amino acids. Trimming shortened V by 2 bases and J by 6 bases, and 11 bases separated the two germline ends. CDR1 is MDHEN, CDR2 SYDVKM, per germline. This clone came up a few times. Generated by immunoSEQ multiplex PCR, the TCRdb table keeps only in-frame clones and is missing some. Of 150,000 or so clones listed, around 86% are singletons. This clonotype was obtained from a man older than 75 with acute or convalescent COVID-19. The sequencing sample was made of peripheral blood. The chain uses TRBV28 and TRBJ1-6; no definite D call. This CDR3 is CASSLGQLINSPLHF. The CDR3 coding sequence is TGTGCCAGCAGTTTAGGGCAGCTAATTAATTCACCCCTCCACTTT.